The rows below give T cell receptor beta chains drawn from one sample of a study of OX40 agonist ivuxolimab in advanced cancers. Only in-frame clones appear in the TCRdb table, and some are missing; sequencing was by immunoSEQ multiplex PCR. The table records about 78,000 clones, 84% of them present only once. The sequences come from CD4+ or CD8+ T cells sorted from blood, collected in a trial of the OX40 agonist ivuxolimab. Receptors were obtained from an adult with an advanced solid tumor such as melanoma, head and neck, liver or kidney cancer. The conserved cysteine and the conserved F or W are not part of the CDR3 here.

J | V | CDR3
TRBJ2-2 | TRBV18 | ASSPPRTVTGELF
TRBJ2-5 | TRBV19 | ASSSGLAAQETQY
TRBJ2-7 | TRBV7-2 | ASSLGLASSEQY
TRBJ1-5 | TRBV18 | ASSYNGQAQNQPQH
TRBJ1-3 | TRBV5-4 | ASSPRGQGRRNTIY
TRBJ1-2 | TRBV27 | ASSWKGPYGYT
TRBJ1-5 | TRBV6-5 | ASSLGGASNQPQH
TRBJ2-3 | TRBV21-1 | ASSKVVDTQY
TRBJ2-7 | TRBV28 | ASSLTDKTRSYEQY
TRBJ2-1 | TRBV5-1 | ASSREGQTYNEQF
TRBJ2-1 | TRBV11-2 | ASSAGPGLYNEQF
TRBJ1-2 | TRBV27 | ASSLVGDNYGYT
TRBJ1-3 | TRBV7-2 | ASSFSPAQGMNTIY
TRBJ2-6 | TRBV30 | AWSGGRNRDRDFSGANVLT
TRBJ1-2 | TRBV19 | ASSKHNQENYGYT
TRBJ1-1 | TRBV19 | ASSFQGGMNTEAF
TRBJ1-3 | TRBV14 | ASSQRRLVSGNTIY
TRBJ1-6 | TRBV27 | ASSLQGLTPLH
TRBJ2-5 | TRBV9 | ASSAGVSRETQY
TRBJ1-2 | TRBV4-3 | ASSQDFGAGINYGYT
TRBJ1-1 | TRBV6-5 | ASGPGPAF
TRBJ1-1 | TRBV28 | ASSLGRVNTEAF
TRBJ2-1 | TRBV6-5 | ASSFILDNEQF
TRBJ1-2 | TRBV29-1 | SVGQGIYGYT
TRBJ2-2 | TRBV11-2 | ATVLSPALAGGFTGELF
TRBJ2-5 | TRBV5-4 | ASSLTGIQETQY
TRBJ2-5 | TRBV18 | ASADSLQETQY
TRBJ2-3 | TRBV28 | ASSFGGIGTDTQY
TRBJ1-5 | TRBV19 | ASRPDGTRSQPQH
TRBJ1-1 | TRBV5-8 | ASSLAGHPNTEAF
TRBJ2-3 | TRBV2 | ASSSGLAGGTDTQY
TRBJ1-6 | TRBV6-5 | ASRSALNSPLH
TRBJ2-1 | TRBV7-3 | ASSYQAGFGNEQF
TRBJ2-3 | TRBV7-2 | ASSFSSFTDTQY
TRBJ1-5 | TRBV29-1 | SVGDLNQPQH
TRBJ1-1 | TRBV7-3 | ASSLHGRAGTEAF
TRBJ1-5 | TRBV12-5 | ASGLDGDQPQH
TRBJ2-7 | TRBV28 | ASSASYEQY
TRBJ1-2 | TRBV5-1 | ASSYGQDYGYT
TRBJ1-3 | TRBV15 | ATSWSSAGNTIY
TRBJ1-1 | TRBV7-9 | ASRQNTEAF
TRBJ2-5 | TRBV5-4 | ASSRTSGRAGETQY
TRBJ2-1 | TRBV6-1 | ASSATGTARNNEQF
TRBJ1-1 | TRBV30 | AWSRLNTEAF
TRBJ1-3 | TRBV7-9 | ASSSRQGSTIY
TRBJ1-4 | TRBV7-9 | ASSLAAGAGSEKLF
TRBJ2-3 | TRBV6-5 | ASSYSSVAGGSQY
TRBJ2-5 | TRBV6-6 | ASSYGALAGGGAQY
TRBJ1-1 | TRBV28 | ASRATGSGTEAF
TRBJ1-2 | TRBV19 | ASSIEGRGYT
TRBJ2-3 | TRBV19 | ASSPLSGGTDTQY
TRBJ2-3 | TRBV11-2 | ASSLGGLVADTQY
TRBJ2-6 | TRBV6-1 | ASREVGQGLSGANVLT
TRBJ2-2 | TRBV19 | ASSIRSVRLAGVNTGELF
TRBJ2-2 | TRBV13 | ASRRTSGFTGELF